The 18 T cell receptor beta chains listed next were all sequenced from one sample in a study of identifying expanded T cells in peripheral blood. Clones were sequenced by immunoSEQ multiplex PCR, and TCRdb holds only the in-frame ones, with some missing. This sample has about 90,000 clones; about 86% occur once, and the top ten carry 5.5% to 6.5%. The sample comprised blood. Receptors originate from a person aged 18 to 69 in good health.

The chain uses TRBV11-3 and TRBJ1-1; D unresolved. CDR3 size: 12 residues. Between the trimmed V and J ends, which lost 7 bases and 5 bases, there was a span of 11 bases. Germline loops: CDR1 SGHNT, CDR2 YENEEA. DNA of the CDR3: TGTGCCAGCAAAAGACCTGGGACTGAAGCTTTCTTT. Translation gives CASKRPGTEAFF. The complete variable domain, with remaining parts taken from reference TRBV11-3 and TRBJ1-1, reads EAGVVQSPRYKIIEKKQPVAFWCNPISGHNTLYWYLQNLGQGPELLIRYENEEAVDDSQLPKDRFSAERLKGVDSTLKIQPAELGDSAVYLCASKRPGTEAFFGQGTRLTVV.

This chain joins TRBV30 and TRBJ1-6; D gene ambiguous. V lost 2 bases to trimming and J lost 6 bases, with 5 bases between them. The V gene's germline CDR1 is GTSNPN and CDR2 SVGIG (reference sequence). This CDR3 has 12 residues. The CDR3 bases are TGTGCCTGGAGTCACAGTAATTCACCCCTCCACTTT. Translated, it gives CAWSHSNSPLHF.

The J gene is TRBJ2-5, the V gene TRBV7-9, with 9 nucleotides matching TRBD1. With 11 bases clipped from V and 5 bases from J, the junction kept 9 bases outside the gene matches. The length of the CDR3 is 13 residues. The V gene's germline CDR1 is SEHNR and CDR2 FQNEAQ (reference sequence). DNA for the CDR3: TGTGCCGGGAACAGGGGGCTCGGGGAGACCCAGTACTTC. Translated, it gives CAGNRGLGETQYF.

The chain combines TRBV5-1 with TRBJ2-5; D may be TRBD1 (6 bases). Trimming took off 5 bases at V and 0 bases at J, with 14 bases between the two ends. The CDR3 is 15 residues long. CDR1 is SGHRS, CDR2 YFSETQ, per germline. As DNA, the CDR3 is TGCGCCAGCAGTACCGGACAGCCGTACCAAGAGACCCAGTACTTC. Translated, it gives CASSTGQPYQETQYF.

This chain uses TRBV27 with TRBJ1-5; D unclear. V was pared by 6 bases and J by 3 bases, with 12 bases between. Germline V CDR1 and CDR2: MNHEY, SMNVEV (reference sequence). The length of the CDR3 is 14 residues. Here the CDR3 reads CASSLTVLNQPQHF. CDR3 nucleotide sequence: TGTGCCAGCAGCCTCACAGTACTCAATCAGCCCCAGCATTTT.

The DNA of the CDR3 is TGTGCCAGCAGCCCCGACAGAATCGAGCCCCAGCATTTT. Amino acid sequence: CASSPDRIEPQHF. V and J are TRBV6-5 and TRBJ1-5; D may be TRBD1 (5 bases). Germline lookup yields CDR1 MNHEY and CDR2 SVGAGI. The CDR3 has 13 amino acids. Trimming took 6 bases from V and 8 from J, leaving 14 bases between them.

This sequence joins TRBV19 and TRBJ1-2, with 11 bases lining up with TRBD1. Germline CDR1 reads LNHDA; CDR2 reads SQIVND (reference sequence). This CDR3 contains 18 residues. Losses at the gene ends were 5 bases for V and 5 bases for J; bases not matched to a gene: 16. The CDR3 DNA reads as TGTGCCAGTAGTCACCTCCAAAAGGGACAGGGGGAAGGATATGGCTACACCTTC. Its translation: CASSHLQKGQGEGYGYTF.

Only a few counts were recorded for this clone. V and J are TRBV7-9 and TRBJ1-1; the D gene is possibly TRBD1 (5 bases). V was clipped by 5 bases and J by 5 bases, with 21 bases between them. The CDR3 is 16 residues long. In germline, CDR1 is SEHNR, CDR2 FQNEAQ (reference sequence). CDR3 loop: CASSPNGKGKDTEAFF. The DNA of the CDR3 is TGTGCCAGCAGCCCTAACGGGAAGGGGAAGGATACTGAAGCTTTCTTT.

The chain joins TRBV5-4 to TRBJ2-7; no firm D call. Trimming shortened V by 0 bases and J by 4 bases, and 11 bases separated the two germline ends. The CDR3 has 14 amino acids. Germline assignment: CDR1 SGHNT and CDR2 YYREEE (reference sequence). CDR3 bases: TGTGCCAGCAGCTTGGACAGTAGTACGTACGAGCAGTACTTC. Amino acids: CASSLDSSTYEQYF.

The chain carries TRBV14 and TRBJ2-1; 10 positions agree with TRBD2. V lost 4 bases and J lost 7; bases outside the gene matches: 10. The CDR3 is 16 amino acids. Germline CDR1 is SGHDN and CDR2 is FVKESK. The chain's CDR3 is CASSRKRGGILNEQFF. The CDR3 bases are TGTGCCAGCAGCCGGAAGCGGGGGGGCATCTTAAATGAGCAGTTCTTC.

In its sample, this clone ranks as medium-sized. This rearrangement joins TRBV2 to TRBJ1-1; D unclear. The germline V gene has CDR1 SNHLY and CDR2 FYNNEI. CDR3 size: 15 residues. V was clipped by 6 bases and J by 0 bases, with 14 bases between them. CDR3 sequence (DNA): TGTGCCAGCAGGGTAGGCCTTAAGGTGAACACTGAAGCTTTCTTT. Translating it yields CASRVGLKVNTEAFF.

The chain combines TRBV19 with TRBJ2-1; TRBD1 might be the D (5 bases). Trimming cost V 2 bases and J 5 bases, with 13 bases left between them. The CDR3 length is 15 residues. Germline V lookup: CDR1 LNHDA, CDR2 SQIVND (reference sequence). This CDR3 reads CASSIMGRPNNEQFF. For the CDR3, the DNA is TGTGCCAGTAGTATAATGGGGCGGCCTAACAATGAGCAGTTCTTC.

This chain connects TRBV5-1 to TRBJ2-3; no clear D. There are 16 residues in the CDR3. Germline V gene sequence: CDR1 SGHRS, CDR2 YFSETQ. Trimming shortened V by 0 bases and J by 10 bases, and 21 bases separated the two germline ends. The CDR3 bases are TGCGCCAGCAGCTTGGCCGACAAACGGACCTCGAGAGCGCAGTATTTT. Amino acid sequence: CASSLADKRTSRAQYF.

Note on this clone: Other DNA sequences in this sample translate to the same CDR3. The chain has TRBV6-5 and TRBJ1-1, with TRBD1 as a possible D gene (5 bases). The germline gives CDR1 MNHEY, CDR2 SVGAGI. There are 13 residues in the CDR3. The germline V and J ends were trimmed by 2 bases and 2 bases, with 6 bases remaining between them. The DNA for the CDR3 is TGTGCCAGCAGTTACCGGGACAACACTGAAGCTTTCTTT. Encoded protein: CASSYRDNTEAFF.

The chain couples TRBV7-6 to TRBJ2-1, with TRBD1 as a possible D gene (7 bases). The V end lost 6 bases, the J end lost 7 bases, and 13 bases lay between the germline ends. The CDR3 contains 13 residues. Germline lookup yields CDR1 SGHVS and CDR2 FNYEAQ. CDR3 DNA: TGTGCCAGCAGTTTTCCAGGGGGGAATGAGCAGTTCTTC. Its translation is CASSFPGGNEQFF.

This chain uses TRBV6-5 with TRBJ2-7, with TRBD2 matching over 7 bases. V shed 0 bases, J shed 2 bases, and the junction held 1 base outside the gene matches. The CDR3 consists of 14 residues. Per the germline V gene, CDR1 is MNHEY and CDR2 is SVGAGI. The DNA for the CDR3 is TGTGCCAGCAGTTACTCGGGGGGGACCTACGAGCAGTACTTC. Encoded protein: CASSYSGGTYEQYF.

The CDR3 DNA reads as TGTGCCAGCAGCTTAGTTTGGACAGCAACAGATACGCAGTATTTT. Its protein is CASSLVWTATDTQYF. J is TRBJ2-3 and V is TRBV7-2, with D maybe TRBD1 (6 bases). Germline CDR1 SGHTA, CDR2 FQGNSA. Trimming took 1 base from V and 3 from J, leaving 11 bases between them. The CDR3 is made up of 15 amino acids.

This chain uses TRBV18 with TRBJ2-1; 8 positions agree with TRBD1. This CDR3 contains 13 residues. The V segment lost 4 bases and the J segment 9 bases; nucleotides outside the gene matches: 5. The germline gives CDR1 KGHSH, CDR2 LQKENI. The CDR3 loop reads CASSQGQAGEQFF. The CDR3 bases are TGTGCCAGCTCACAGGGACAGGCGGGTGAGCAGTTCTTC.